This T cell receptor beta chain came from a study of T cells after yellow fever vaccination. For the study at large: In the case of low-cell-number fractions, SMART-Seq v4 Ultra Low Input was used for preparation.

UMIs and a universal primer site were added when TCR cDNA was made by 5'RACE template switching. A single record per CDR3 protein comes from TCRdb applying MiXCR to the 5' RACE reads. This table holds more than 350,000 distinct CDR3 sequences, 11% found once. Germline CDR1 reads SEHNR; CDR2 reads FQNEAQ (reference sequence). V was clipped by 5 bases and J by 1 base; unmatched bases: 10. The CDR3 runs to 16 residues. The specimen was PBMCs, collected on the day of the first yellow fever vaccination. The chain employs TRBV7-9 and TRBJ2-7; 8 nucleotides agree with TRBD2. This clonotype was sampled from a man aged 18 to 35 who received the YFV17D yellow fever vaccine. CDR3: CASSPPGGGKSYEQYF. CDR3 nucleotide sequence: TGTGCCAGCAGCCCACCGGGGGGGGGCAAATCCTACGAGCAGTACTTC.